These 19 T cell receptor beta chains came from one sample sequenced in a study of blood T cell repertoires in COVID-19. The repertoire was sequenced with immunoSEQ multiplex PCR; TCRdb's copy has only in-frame clones and lacks some. This table has 200,000 to 250,000 clones, 83% appearing once. The sequencing input was peripheral blood. The receptors here all came from a woman in her thirties with COVID-19, enrolled during active disease.

The chain uses TRBV7-3 and TRBJ2-3; the match to TRBD2 covers 8 bases. The CDR3 has 17 residues. With V trimmed by 5 bases and J by 1 base, 11 bases remained unmatched. CDR1 and CDR2 (germline): SGHTA, FQGTGA. As DNA, the CDR3 is TGTGCCAGCAGCCTGGGTCGGGAAGCGGGGGGCACAGATACGCAGTATTTT. Encoded protein: CASSLGREAGGTDTQYF.

The chain joins TRBV2 to TRBJ2-7; 8 bases map to TRBD1. Trimming removed 3 bases from V and 7 bases from J; junction bases left unmatched: 8. The CDR3 extends over 14 amino acids. The germline CDR1 and CDR2 sequences are SNHLY and FYNNEI. In DNA form, the CDR3 reads TGTGCCAGCAGTGAGGTCAGGGGGCTCGAAGAGCAGTACTTC. This sequence encodes CASSEVRGLEEQYF.

The rearrangement uses TRBV11-2 and TRBJ2-5, with D tentatively TRBD2 (5 bases). Germline V gene lookup returns CDR1 SGHAT and CDR2 FQNNGV. With 0 bases removed from V and 5 bases from J, the gap between germline ends came to 10 bases. This CDR3 has 14 residues. The CDR3 is CASSLDRTLETQYF. The CDR3 coding sequence is TGTGCCAGCAGCTTAGATCGGACTCTGGAGACCCAGTACTTC. Full variable domain (outside the CDR3, taken from reference TRBV11-2 and TRBJ2-5): EAGVAQSPRYKIIEKRQSVAFWCNPISGHATLYWYQQILGQGPKLLIQFQNNGVVDDSQLPKDRFSAERLKGVDSTLKIQPAKLEDSAVYLCASSLDRTLETQYFGPGTRLLVL.

The genes are TRBV19 and TRBJ1-4; the match to TRBD1 covers 10 bases. The CDR3 is 20 amino acids. The ends lost 6 bases at V and 3 bases at J; junction bases unmatched: 19. Germline V gene lookup returns CDR1 LNHDA and CDR2 SQIVND (reference sequence). The CDR3 protein is CASRPRGDRGGGRSNEKLFF. The CDR3 DNA sequence: TGTGCCAGTAGACCCCGGGGGGACAGGGGAGGTGGTCGGTCTAATGAAAAACTGTTTTTT.

This clone has only a few counts. The chain combines TRBV6-5 with TRBJ1-6; weak D call: TRBD1 (5 bases). The ends were cut back, 1 base at V and 8 bases at J, with 12 bases in the middle. The CDR3 has 15 amino acids. Germline CDR1 is MNHEY and CDR2 is SVGAGI. For the CDR3, the DNA is TGTGCCAGCAGTTACTTTGGCGGGGGGGATTCACCCCTCCACTTT. It encodes CASSYFGGGDSPLHF.

The rearrangement joins TRBV27 to TRBJ1-4; D not resolved. Germline CDR1 reads MNHEY; CDR2 reads SMNVEV (reference sequence). V was shortened by 0 bases and J by 7 bases, with 12 bases between the two germline ends. This CDR3 contains 15 residues. The CDR3 bases are TGTGCCAGCAGTTTATCGAGGTACGAAGGTGAAAAACTGTTTTTT. Its protein is CASSLSRYEGEKLFF.

V is TRBV9 and J is TRBJ1-1, with 8 bases matching TRBD1. V trimming: 3 bases; J trimming: 1 base; junction bases outside the gene matches: 5. The CDR3 covers 15 residues. Per germline, CDR1 SGDLS and CDR2 YYNGEE. Here the CDR3 reads CASSGRTGRNTEAFF. The CDR3 nucleotides read TGTGCCAGCAGCGGTCGGACAGGGAGGAACACTGAAGCTTTCTTT.

V is TRBV18 and J is TRBJ2-2, with D possibly being TRBD1 (5 bases). V gave up 4 bases and J gave up 6 bases, with 12 bases separating them. Germline V lookup: CDR1 KGHSH, CDR2 LQKENI. The CDR3 loop spans 14 amino acids. CDR3 sequence: CASSLQTVSGELFF. The CDR3 DNA follows: TGTGCCAGCTCACTACAGACAGTTTCCGGGGAGCTGTTTTTT.

The chain joins TRBV7-2 to TRBJ2-3; D perhaps matches TRBD2 (5 bases). Deletions cut 5 bases from V and 4 bases from J, with 7 bases between. The CDR3 has 12 amino acids. Germline V gene data show CDR1 as SGHTA and CDR2 as FQGNSA. Here the CDR3 reads CASSQEADTQYF. The CDR3 coding sequence is TGTGCCAGCAGCCAGGAGGCAGATACGCAGTATTTT.

This chain connects TRBV27 to TRBJ1-2; 11 nucleotides line up with TRBD1. V dropped 6 bases and J dropped 5; count of bases not matched to a gene: 14. The CDR3 covers 17 residues. Germline lookup yields CDR1 MNHEY and CDR2 SMNVEV (reference sequence). The CDR3 sequence is CASSLNPLDRGRYGYTF. CDR3 in DNA: TGTGCCAGCAGCCTTAACCCCCTGGACAGGGGGCGTTATGGCTACACCTTC.

This chain uses TRBV27 with TRBJ2-2; tentatively, D is TRBD2 (5 bases). The V gene's germline CDR1 is MNHEY and CDR2 SMNVEV (reference sequence). V shed 3 bases and J shed 0 bases, with 17 bases lying between them. There are 18 residues in the CDR3. For the CDR3, the DNA is TGTGCCAGCAGTTTTAGTTACGCGTTCGGGGCGAACACCGGGGAGCTGTTTTTT. Translating gives CASSFSYAFGANTGELFF.

The V call is TRBV18, the J call TRBJ2-7; TRBD1 agrees at 10 bases. Germline V gives CDR1 KGHSH, CDR2 LQKENI. The V gene end was trimmed by 4 bases and the J gene end by 2 bases; junction bases not matched to a gene: 2. The CDR3 consists of 14 residues. CDR3 sequence (DNA): TGTGCCAGCTCACTCGGGACAGGGGCCTACGAGCAGTACTTC. This gives the protein CASSLGTGAYEQYF.

The chain joins TRBV5-1 to TRBJ1-3, with a tentative D call TRBD1 (6 bases). The CDR3 has 16 residues. CDR1 SGHRS and CDR2 YFSETQ come from the germline V gene. V shed 4 bases and J shed 1 base, with 15 bases lying between them. The CDR3 protein is CASSLYTTGSGNTIYF. The DNA of the CDR3 is TGCGCCAGCAGCCTCTATACGACAGGATCTGGAAACACCATATATTTT.

V and J are TRBV4-1 and TRBJ2-1, with D possibly TRBD1 on 7 matching bases. Trimming cost V 1 base and J 2 bases, with 15 bases left between them. This CDR3 spans 17 amino acids. Germline V gene lookup returns CDR1 MGHRA and CDR2 YSYEKL. The CDR3 bases are TGCGCCAGCAGCCAAGTAGTCGGAGGGGGCCCCTACAATGAGCAGTTCTTC. It specifies CASSQVVGGGPYNEQFF.

The chain joins TRBV11-2 to TRBJ2-1, with D perhaps matching TRBD2 (5 bases). The CDR3 contains 15 residues. Trimming removed 5 bases at V and 8 bases at J, with 19 bases between. CDR1 SGHAT and CDR2 FQNNGV come from the germline V gene. The CDR3 reads CASSPWASKTDEQFF. The CDR3 DNA is TGTGCCAGCAGCCCCTGGGCTAGCAAAACGGATGAGCAGTTCTTC.

The chain links TRBV28 to TRBJ1-2; D is possibly TRBD1 (6 bases). From germline, CDR1 is MDHEN and CDR2 SYDVKM. With 4 bases removed from V and 5 bases from J, the gap between germline ends came to 20 bases. The CDR3 spans 16 residues. CDR3 DNA sequence: TGTGCCAGCAGTTCAGGGTTCGGACAGTCCCGTTATGGCTACACCTTC. Its translation: CASSSGFGQSRYGYTF.

The rearrangement links TRBV5-1 to TRBJ1-3, with unresolved D. The germline gives CDR1 SGHRS, CDR2 YFSETQ. This CDR3 has 16 residues. V lost 3 bases and J lost 0, with 13 bases in between. CDR3 amino acids: CASSSAGPDSGNTIYF. DNA for the CDR3: TGCGCCAGCAGCTCCGCGGGCCCCGACTCTGGAAACACCATATATTTT.

This sequence joins TRBV28 and TRBJ2-5; 11 nucleotides line up with TRBD1. The CDR3 has 15 residues. Germline trimming cut 7 bases from V and 5 bases from J; bases unmatched to any gene: 9. Germline lookup yields CDR1 MDHEN and CDR2 SYDVKM. The CDR3 sequence: CASTSGQGARETQYF. The DNA of the CDR3 is TGTGCCAGCACGTCCGGACAGGGGGCCCGGGAGACCCAGTACTTC.

J is TRBJ1-2 and V is TRBV29-1; 11 bases align to TRBD1. Germline V gene data show CDR1 as SQVTM and CDR2 as ANQGSEA. Trimming took 3 bases from V and 5 from J; bases not matched to a gene: 11. The CDR3 extends over 16 amino acids. This CDR3 reads CSVEAEFGTGGYGYTF. For the CDR3, the DNA is TGCAGCGTTGAGGCGGAGTTCGGGACAGGGGGGTATGGCTACACCTTC.